This section outlines one T cell receptor (beta chain) sequence together with its context. This specimen belongs to a study of control samples from healthy donors and cancer patients. Per germline, CDR1 SGDLS and CDR2 YYNGEE. With V trimmed by 0 bases and J by 8 bases, 5 bases remained unmatched. The CDR3 is 15 amino acids. The assay was immunoSEQ multiplex PCR, and TCRdb's table has in-frame clones only and misses some. The sample lists 55,000 to 75,000 clones; around 87% were seen once. The chain recombines TRBV9 with TRBJ2-3; 11 bases are shared with TRBD2. Specimen: PBMCs. This sequence originates from a woman aged 45-60 years with head and neck cancer. This chain's CDR3 is CASSVVSGGAGTQYF. The CDR3 nucleotides read TGTGCCAGCAGCGTAGTTAGCGGGGGGGCTGGTACGCAGTATTTT.